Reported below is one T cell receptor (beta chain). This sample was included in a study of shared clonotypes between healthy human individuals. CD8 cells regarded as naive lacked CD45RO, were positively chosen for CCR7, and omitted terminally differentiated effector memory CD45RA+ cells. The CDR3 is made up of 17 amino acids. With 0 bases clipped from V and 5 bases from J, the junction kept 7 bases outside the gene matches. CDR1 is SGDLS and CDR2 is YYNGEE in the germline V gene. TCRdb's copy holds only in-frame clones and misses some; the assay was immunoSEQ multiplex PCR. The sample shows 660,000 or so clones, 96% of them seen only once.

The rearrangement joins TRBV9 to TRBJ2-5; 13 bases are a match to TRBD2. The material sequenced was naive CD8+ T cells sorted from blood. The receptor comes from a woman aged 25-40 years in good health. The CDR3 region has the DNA TGTGCCAGCAGCGTAGAAACTAGCGGGAGGGCGCGGGAGACCCAGTACTTC. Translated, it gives CASSVETSGRARETQYF.